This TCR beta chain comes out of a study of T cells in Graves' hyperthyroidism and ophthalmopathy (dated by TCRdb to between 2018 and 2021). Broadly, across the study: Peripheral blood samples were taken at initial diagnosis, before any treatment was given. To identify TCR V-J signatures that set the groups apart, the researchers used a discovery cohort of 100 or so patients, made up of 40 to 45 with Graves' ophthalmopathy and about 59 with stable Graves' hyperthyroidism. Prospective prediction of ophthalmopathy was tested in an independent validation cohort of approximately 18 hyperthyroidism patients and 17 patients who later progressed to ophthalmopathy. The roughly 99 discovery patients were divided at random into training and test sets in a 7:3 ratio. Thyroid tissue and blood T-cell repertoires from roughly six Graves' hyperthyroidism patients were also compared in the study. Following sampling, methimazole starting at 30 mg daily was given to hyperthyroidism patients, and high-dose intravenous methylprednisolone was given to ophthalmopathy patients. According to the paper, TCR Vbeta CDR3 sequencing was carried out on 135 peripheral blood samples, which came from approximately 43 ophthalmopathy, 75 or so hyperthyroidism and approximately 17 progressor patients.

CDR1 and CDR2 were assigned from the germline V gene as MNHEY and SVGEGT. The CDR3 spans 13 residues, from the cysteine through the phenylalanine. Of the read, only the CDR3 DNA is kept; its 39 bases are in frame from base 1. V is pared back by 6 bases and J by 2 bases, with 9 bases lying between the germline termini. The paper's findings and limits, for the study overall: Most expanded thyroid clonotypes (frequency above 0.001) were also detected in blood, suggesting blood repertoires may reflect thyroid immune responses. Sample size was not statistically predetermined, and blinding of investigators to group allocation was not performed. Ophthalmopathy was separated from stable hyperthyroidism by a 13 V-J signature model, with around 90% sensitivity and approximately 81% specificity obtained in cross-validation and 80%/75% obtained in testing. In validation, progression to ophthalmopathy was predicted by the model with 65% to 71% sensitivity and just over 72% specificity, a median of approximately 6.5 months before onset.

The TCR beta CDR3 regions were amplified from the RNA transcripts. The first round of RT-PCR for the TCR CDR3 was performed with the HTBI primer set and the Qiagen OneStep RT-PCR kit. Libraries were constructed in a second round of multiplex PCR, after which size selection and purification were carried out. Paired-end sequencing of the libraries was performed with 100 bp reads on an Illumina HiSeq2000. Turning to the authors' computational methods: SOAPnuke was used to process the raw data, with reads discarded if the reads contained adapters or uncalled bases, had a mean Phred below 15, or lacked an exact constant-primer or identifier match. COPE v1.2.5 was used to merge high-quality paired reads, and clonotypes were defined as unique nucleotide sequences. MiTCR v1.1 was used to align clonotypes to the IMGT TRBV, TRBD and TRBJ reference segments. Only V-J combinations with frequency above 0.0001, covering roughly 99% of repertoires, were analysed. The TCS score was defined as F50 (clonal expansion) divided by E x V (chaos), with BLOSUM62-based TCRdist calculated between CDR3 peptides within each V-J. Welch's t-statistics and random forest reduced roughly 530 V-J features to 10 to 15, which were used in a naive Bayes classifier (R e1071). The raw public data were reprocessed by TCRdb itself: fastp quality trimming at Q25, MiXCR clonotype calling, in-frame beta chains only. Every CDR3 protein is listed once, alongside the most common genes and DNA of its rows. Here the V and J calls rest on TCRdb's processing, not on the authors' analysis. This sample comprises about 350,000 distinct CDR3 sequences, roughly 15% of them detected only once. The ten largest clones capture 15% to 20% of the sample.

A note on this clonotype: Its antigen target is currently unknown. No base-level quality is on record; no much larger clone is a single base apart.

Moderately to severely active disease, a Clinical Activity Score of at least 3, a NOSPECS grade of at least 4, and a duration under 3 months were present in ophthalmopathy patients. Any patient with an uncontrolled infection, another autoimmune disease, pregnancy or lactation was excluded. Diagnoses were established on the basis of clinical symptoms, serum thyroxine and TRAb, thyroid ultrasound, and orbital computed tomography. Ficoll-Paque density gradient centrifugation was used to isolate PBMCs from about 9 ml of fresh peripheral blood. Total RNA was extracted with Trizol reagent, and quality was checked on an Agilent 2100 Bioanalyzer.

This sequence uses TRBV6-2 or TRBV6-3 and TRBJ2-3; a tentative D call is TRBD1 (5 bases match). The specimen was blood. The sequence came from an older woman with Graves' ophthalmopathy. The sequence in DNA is TGTGCCAGCAGCCAGGGTGTCACAGATACGCAGTATTTT. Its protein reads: CASSQGVTDTQYF.